One and the same sample provided the 14 T cell receptor beta chains below, sequenced in a study of naive and memory T cell subsets (dated by TCRdb to 2017 to 2019). Overall results and qualifications from the work: A few larger clonotypes were present in naive repertoires, especially CD8 naive repertoires, and these clonotypes were possibly memory cells re-expressing CD45RA.

The library came from UMI-ligation and nested PCR. The sample was run on an Illumina MiSeq. An equimolar mix of two oligonucleotides covering both TRBC1 and TRBC2 was used as the beta constant-region primer. The ligated cDNA went through four rounds of PCR with nested alpha and beta constant-region primers together with the SP2 primer. TCRdb trimmed the raw reads at Q25, called clones with MiXCR and kept productive beta chains. When rows share a CDR3 protein, they turn into one entry using the most common DNA and genes. A total of around 160,000 distinct CDR3 sequences appear in this sample, 22% of them only once. The ten largest clones add up to 0.11% of the sample. These TCRs' antigens remain unknown. The sample taken for sequencing was naive CD4+ T cells from blood. Taken with the paper, the label for cell subset or site translates to: naive T cells, CD45RA high CD27+. These receptors all come from a human donor in good health.

CDR3 sequence reads: CASSLVGPEHTFSTQSSYNEQFF. In DNA form, the CDR3 reads TGTGCCAGCAGCTTGGTCGGGCCCGAGCATACCTTCTCCACCCAGAGCTCCTACAATGAGCAGTTCTTC. The chain combines TRBV5-4 with TRBJ2-1; D gene unclear. Trimming shortened V by 0 bases and J by 0 bases, and 31 bases separated the two germline ends. The germline V gene encodes CDR1 SGHNT and CDR2 YYREEE (reference sequence). This CDR3 comprises 23 residues.

The chain has TRBV6-5 and TRBJ1-1; D not certain. This CDR3 is 11 amino acids long. Trimming pared 7 bases from V and 7 bases from J, leaving 10 bases between. Per germline, CDR1 MNHEY and CDR2 SVGAGI. The CDR3 reads CASIGQDEAFF. The DNA for the CDR3 is TGTGCCAGCATTGGGCAAGATGAAGCTTTCTTT.

This clonotype occurred a few times. The V and J genes are TRBV6-5 and TRBJ1-2, with 10 bases aligning to TRBD1. Germline V gives CDR1 MNHEY, CDR2 SVGAGI. V was clipped by 5 bases and J by 4 bases; unmatched bases: 4. This CDR3 contains 14 residues. The CDR3 nucleotides are TGTGCCAGCAGTCAGGGACAGGGGAGCTATGGCTACACCTTC. This encodes CASSQGQGSYGYTF.

The chain uses TRBV7-6 and TRBJ2-1, with D unclear. V shed 5 bases and J shed 0 bases, with 20 bases lying between them. From germline, CDR1 is SGHVS and CDR2 FNYEAQ. This CDR3 comprises 18 residues. The CDR3 coding sequence is TGTGCCAGCAGCCCCCGGGCGAAGGGCCAAAGCTCCTACAATGAGCAGTTCTTC. It is translated as CASSPRAKGQSSYNEQFF.

This clonotype occurred once. The rearrangement joins TRBV7-9 to TRBJ1-1; D is ambiguous. V was trimmed by 4 bases and J by 1 base, leaving 13 bases between them. The CDR3 has 15 residues. Germline V gene data show CDR1 as SEHNR and CDR2 as FQNEAQ (reference sequence). CDR3 DNA sequence: TGTGCCAGCAGCTCCCCTTTGGTTGGGAACACTGAAGCTTTCTTT. It encodes CASSSPLVGNTEAFF.

At least ten counts were recorded for this clonotype. The rearrangement joins TRBV19 to TRBJ2-1, with D maybe TRBD2 (6 bases). CDR3 length: 16 residues. V was trimmed by 8 bases and J by 0 bases, leaving 17 bases between them. The germline V gene encodes CDR1 LNHDA and CDR2 SQIVND (reference sequence). As DNA, the CDR3 is TGTGCCAGTGGAGCTGCCCAAGCGGGCTCCTACAATGAGCAGTTCTTC. Its translation is CASGAAQAGSYNEQFF. Full variable domain (remainder filled in from reference TRBV19 and TRBJ2-1): DGGITQSPKYLFRKEGQNVTLSCEQNLNHDAMYWYRQDPGQGLRLIYYSQIVNDFQKGDIAEGYSVSREKKESFPLTVTSAQKNPTAFYLCASGAAQAGSYNEQFFGPGTRLTVL.

This chain uses TRBV6-5 with TRBJ1-5; D remains ambiguous. Germline-derived CDR1 and CDR2 are MNHEY and SVGAGI. V was pared by 4 bases and J by 1 base, with 11 bases between. This CDR3 has 15 amino acids. CDR3 sequence: CASSSRTESNQPQHF. Here the CDR3 DNA reads TGTGCCAGCAGTTCACGGACTGAAAGCAATCAGCCCCAGCATTTT.

This chain links TRBV28 with TRBJ2-5; 10 bases agree with TRBD1. The junction had 6 bases not matched to a gene; V was cut back by 5 bases and J by 6 bases. Germline V gene data show CDR1 as MDHEN and CDR2 as SYDVKM. The length of the CDR3 is 14 residues. The CDR3, as DNA: TGTGCCAGCAGTAGGGACAGGGGCAGTAAGACCCAGTACTTC. Translation gives CASSRDRGSKTQYF.

In this sample, this clonotype turned up many times. This chain joins TRBV30 and TRBJ2-3, with D possibly being TRBD2 (5 bases). The CDR3 covers 16 residues. The V end lost 0 bases, the J end lost 1 base, and 14 bases lay between the germline ends. Germline V gene sequence: CDR1 GTSNPN, CDR2 SVGIG (reference sequence). The CDR3 region has the DNA TGTGCCTGGAGTGTCCGTCGGGGTCGGGGCACAGATACGCAGTATTTT. Its translation: CAWSVRRGRGTDTQYF.

This rearrangement joins TRBV29-1 to TRBJ2-7; TRBD1 matches at 7 bases. Germline V gene data show CDR1 as SQVTM and CDR2 as ANQGSEA. The CDR3 covers 14 residues. Trimming took 5 bases from V and 3 from J; bases not matched to a gene: 10. The CDR3 is CSVWAPGTVYEQYF. CDR3 nucleotides: TGCAGCGTTTGGGCCCCCGGGACAGTCTACGAGCAGTACTTC.

This clonotype came up a few times. This chain links TRBV6-6 with TRBJ2-3; D tentatively fits TRBD1 or TRBD2 (5 bases each). Trimming removed 10 bases at V and 5 bases at J, with 10 bases between. Looked up from germline, CDR1 is MNHNY and CDR2 is SVGAGI (reference sequence). The CDR3 covers 11 residues. Here the CDR3 DNA reads TGTGCCACCGCAGGGAGAGATACGCAGTATTTT. Translating gives CATAGRDTQYF.

This clonotype was observed a few times. The rearrangement uses TRBV5-4 and TRBJ2-3; 7 nucleotides match TRBD2. The length of the CDR3 is 15 residues. The V and J ends lost 4 bases and 0 bases, in that order; junction bases with no gene match: 5. Germline values: CDR1 SGHNT, CDR2 YYREEE (reference sequence). In DNA form, the CDR3 reads TGTGCCAGCAGCCCCTTTAGCGGGAGCACAGATACGCAGTATTTT. This codes for CASSPFSGSTDTQYF.

This clonotype was seen a few times. The rearrangement uses TRBV28 and TRBJ1-1; D uncertain. The CDR3 runs 13 residues. Germline-derived CDR1 and CDR2 are MDHEN and SYDVKM. The germline V and J ends were trimmed by 5 bases and 11 bases, with 18 bases remaining between them. The CDR3, as DNA: TGTGCCAGCAGTGCCGTGTTCCCGGTGGGGGCTTTCTTT. It specifies CASSAVFPVGAFF.

This chain joins TRBV9 and TRBJ1-5, with D possibly TRBD1 on 6 matching bases. This CDR3 contains 14 residues. Per the germline V gene, CDR1 is SGDLS and CDR2 is YYNGEE. V was clipped by 5 bases and J by 3 bases, with 12 bases between them. The CDR3 protein is CASSKTGHNQPQHF. The CDR3 nucleotides are TGTGCCAGCAGTAAGACAGGCCACAATCAGCCCCAGCATTTT.